What follows describes a single T cell receptor (beta chain). Compared with germline, one end of the junction differs, possibly owing to a read error. The CDR3 length is 18 residues. This sample was taken from a study of tumor-infiltrating lymphocytes in primary liver carcinoma. Study information: Productive TCRbeta read counts per sample ran from roughly 3.5 to 7.1 million and were similar across tissue types.

From unsorted bulk tissue weighing roughly 18-31 mg, DNA and RNA were co-extracted. TCR beta cDNA was made from around 460 ng total RNA with a constant-region primer. Construction of TCR beta libraries relied on three successive nested multiplex PCR rounds employing slightly modified ARM-PCR. A C-beta reverse primer and TRBV1-TRBV30 forward primers served in each of the first two PCR rounds, at 10 cycles apiece. TCRdb fed the multiplex PCR reads into MiXCR, producing one record per CDR3 protein. Among roughly 100,000 distinct CDR3 sequences listed, approximately 71% were seen once. Sequences were obtained from liver tumor tissue from sampling region 5. Specified subset: tumor region T5, tumor centre. The chain has TRBV12-3 or TRBV12-4 and TRBJ2-1, with 10 bases identical to TRBD2. The clonotype was recovered from an older woman with primary liver carcinoma and hepatitis B virus infection. The CDR3 sequence: CASSLESGPGLAYNDQFF. The CDR3, as DNA: TGTGCCAGCAGTTTAGAGTCAGGGCCGGGACTAGCGTACAATGATCAGTTCTTC.